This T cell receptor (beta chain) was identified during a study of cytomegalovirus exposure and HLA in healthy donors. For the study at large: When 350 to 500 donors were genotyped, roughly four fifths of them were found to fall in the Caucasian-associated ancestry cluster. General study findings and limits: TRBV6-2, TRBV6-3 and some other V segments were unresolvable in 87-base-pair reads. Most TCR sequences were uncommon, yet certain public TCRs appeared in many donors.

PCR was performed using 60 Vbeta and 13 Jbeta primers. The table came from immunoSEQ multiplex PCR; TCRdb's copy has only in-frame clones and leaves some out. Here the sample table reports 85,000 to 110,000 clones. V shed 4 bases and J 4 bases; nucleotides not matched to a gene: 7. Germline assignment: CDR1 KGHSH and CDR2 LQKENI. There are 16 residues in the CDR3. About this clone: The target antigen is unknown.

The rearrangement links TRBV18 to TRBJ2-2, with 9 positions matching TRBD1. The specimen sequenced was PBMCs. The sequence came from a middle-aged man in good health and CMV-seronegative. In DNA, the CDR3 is TGTGCCAGCTCACGAGGGACAGGGAGTCGCACCGGGGAGCTGTTTTTT. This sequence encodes CASSRGTGSRTGELFF. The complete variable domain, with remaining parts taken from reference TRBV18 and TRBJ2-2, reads NAGVMQNPRHLVRRRGQEARLRCSPMKGHSHVYWYRQLPEEGLKFMVYLQKENIIDESGMPKERFSAEFPKEGPSILRIQQVVRGDSAAYFCASSRGTGSRTGELFFGEGSRLTVL.